This passage covers 2 T cell receptor beta chains from one sample sequenced in a study of T-cell memory formation after mild COVID-19. One entry per CDR3 protein results from TCRdb running MiXCR on the 5' RACE reads. Of just over 200,000 distinct CDR3 sequences in the sample, 9.5% to 10% are singletons; the top ten hold roughly 4%. Sequenced sample: PBMCs or a T cell subset sorted from them (not recorded which). The receptors were gathered from a man between 18 and 29 years old who had mild COVID-19 (a few samples of this study predate the infection). Cell type and time point are not known.

The chain couples TRBV5-1 to TRBJ1-4, with a possible D match to TRBD1 (5 bases). There are 14 residues in the CDR3. V lost 3 bases and J 3 bases, leaving 9 bases between the germline ends. The V gene's germline CDR1 is SGHRS and CDR2 YFSETQ. In DNA, the CDR3 is TGCGCCAGCAGCTGGCAGGGAGCTAATGAAAAACTGTTTTTT. Its protein product is CASSWQGANEKLFF.

This clonotype was seen a handful of times. This rearrangement joins TRBV20-1 to TRBJ1-5, with 7 positions matching TRBD1. CDR1 DFQATT and CDR2 SNEGSKA come from the germline V gene (reference sequence). CDR3 length equals 14 residues. Unmatched junction bases numbered 10, after V lost 6 bases and J lost 5 bases. The CDR3 region is CSAGKGGADQPQHF. The CDR3 coding sequence is TGCAGTGCCGGAAAAGGGGGCGCGGATCAGCCCCAGCATTTT.